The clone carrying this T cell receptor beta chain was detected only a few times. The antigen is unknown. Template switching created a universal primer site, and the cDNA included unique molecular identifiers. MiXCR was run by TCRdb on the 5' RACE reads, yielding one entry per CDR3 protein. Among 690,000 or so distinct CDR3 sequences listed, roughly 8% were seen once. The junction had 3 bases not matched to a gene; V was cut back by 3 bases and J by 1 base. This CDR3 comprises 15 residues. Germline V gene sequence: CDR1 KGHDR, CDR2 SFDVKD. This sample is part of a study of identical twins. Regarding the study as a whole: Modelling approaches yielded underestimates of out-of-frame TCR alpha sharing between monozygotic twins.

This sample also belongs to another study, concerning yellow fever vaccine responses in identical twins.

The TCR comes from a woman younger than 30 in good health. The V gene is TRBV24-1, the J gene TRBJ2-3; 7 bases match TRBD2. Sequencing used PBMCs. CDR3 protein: CATSDSGARTDTQYF. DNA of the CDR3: TGTGCCACCAGTGATAGCGGGGCCCGCACAGATACGCAGTATTTT.